This is a list of T cell receptor beta chains from one sample in a study of T cells of healthy individuals. TCRdb used MiXCR to reprocess the 5' RACE reads, holding one entry per CDR3 protein. This table holds 60,000 to 70,000 distinct CDR3 sequences, around 15% found once. The receptors shown here come from a human donor in good health. Each CDR3 is given with its conserved first and last residue. Fields, in order: J gene, D gene, V gene, clone size, CDR3 protein, CDR3 DNA. D genes are given only for firm matches. Size values are once, few and many counts, or a class for expanded clones, and some rows have none.

j_call: TRBJ1-1
d_call: -
v_call: TRBV20-1
clone_size: many
cdr3_aa: CSASIRDTEAFF
cdr3_nt: TGCAGTGCTAGTATCAGGGACACTGAAGCTTTCTTT

j_call: TRBJ1-3
d_call: -
v_call: TRBV15
clone_size: few
cdr3_aa: CATSRDLRTGNTIYF
cdr3_nt: TGTGCCACCAGCAGAGATCTACGGACAGGAAACACCATATATTTT

j_call: TRBJ1-1
d_call: -
v_call: TRBV19
clone_size: -
cdr3_aa: CASTLGLEAFF
cdr3_nt: TGTGCCAGTACCCTGGGACTTGAAGCTTTCTTT

j_call: TRBJ1-1
d_call: -
v_call: TRBV7-6
clone_size: many
cdr3_aa: CASSGQNTEAFF
cdr3_nt: TGTGCCAGCAGCGGACAGAACACTGAAGCTTTCTTT

j_call: TRBJ2-1
d_call: TRBD2
v_call: TRBV11-2
clone_size: many
cdr3_aa: CASSLDIAGGEQFF
cdr3_nt: TGTGCCAGCAGCTTAGATATAGCGGGGGGTGAGCAGTTCTTC

j_call: TRBJ1-2
d_call: -
v_call: TRBV29-1
clone_size: few
cdr3_aa: CSVGVGYGYTF
cdr3_nt: TGCAGCGTGGGGGTAGGCTATGGCTACACCTTC

j_call: TRBJ2-5
d_call: TRBD2
v_call: TRBV2
clone_size: many
cdr3_aa: CASKTGLAEETQYF
cdr3_nt: TGTGCCAGCAAGACGGGACTAGCGGAAGAGACCCAGTACTTC

j_call: TRBJ1-6
d_call: -
v_call: TRBV3-1
clone_size: many
cdr3_aa: CASSQDWGRANSPLHF
cdr3_nt: TGTGCCAGCAGCCAAGATTGGGGGAGGGCGAATTCACCCCTCCACTTT

j_call: TRBJ1-4
d_call: -
v_call: TRBV29-1
clone_size: few
cdr3_aa: CSVGGSADEKLFF
cdr3_nt: TGCAGCGTTGGGGGTTCGGCGGATGAAAAACTGTTTTTT

j_call: TRBJ2-1
d_call: TRBD2
v_call: TRBV5-8
clone_size: many
cdr3_aa: CASSFRLAHNEQFF
cdr3_nt: TGTGCCAGCAGCTTTCGACTAGCCCACAATGAGCAGTTCTTC

j_call: TRBJ1-1
d_call: -
v_call: TRBV20-1
clone_size: many
cdr3_aa: CSAASVGAEAFF
cdr3_nt: TGCAGTGCCGCCTCTGTAGGAGCTGAAGCTTTCTTT

j_call: TRBJ1-1
d_call: TRBD1
v_call: TRBV30
clone_size: many
cdr3_aa: CAWDRVQNTEAFF
cdr3_nt: TGTGCCTGGGACAGGGTACAGAACACTGAAGCTTTCTTT

j_call: TRBJ2-5
d_call: -
v_call: TRBV4-2
clone_size: many
cdr3_aa: CASSQVSGQETQYF
cdr3_nt: TGTGCCAGCAGCCAAGTTTCGGGTCAAGAGACCCAGTACTTC

j_call: TRBJ2-1
d_call: -
v_call: TRBV29-1
clone_size: many
cdr3_aa: CSVEAFGQGNNEQFF
cdr3_nt: TGCAGCGTTGAAGCGTTCGGGCAGGGCAACAATGAGCAGTTCTTC

j_call: TRBJ2-1
d_call: -
v_call: TRBV7-2
clone_size: -
cdr3_aa: CASSREPLGEQFF
cdr3_nt: TGTGCCAGCAGCCGAGAACCCCTTGGGGAGCAGTTCTTC

j_call: TRBJ2-7
d_call: -
v_call: TRBV12-3/TRBV12-4
clone_size: -
cdr3_aa: CASGSEGENEKYF
cdr3_nt: TGTGCCAGCGGAAGCGAGGGGGAAAACGAGAAGTACTTC

j_call: TRBJ2-1
d_call: -
v_call: TRBV13
clone_size: many
cdr3_aa: CASSTRWNEQFF
cdr3_nt: TGTGCCAGCAGCACTCGGTGGAATGAGCAGTTCTTC

j_call: TRBJ2-3
d_call: TRBD1
v_call: TRBV6-5
clone_size: few
cdr3_aa: CASSYSSFPDRDTDTQYF
cdr3_nt: TGTGCCAGCAGTTACTCGAGTTTCCCCGACAGGGACACAGATACGCAGTATTTT

j_call: TRBJ1-2
d_call: TRBD1
v_call: TRBV2
clone_size: -
cdr3_aa: CASSGGTGGNYGYTF
cdr3_nt: TGTGCCAGCAGTGGCGGGACAGGGGGGAACTATGGCTACACCTTC

j_call: TRBJ2-1
d_call: -
v_call: TRBV20-1
clone_size: -
cdr3_aa: CSAGRTDNEQFF
cdr3_nt: TGCAGTGCGGGGAGGACAGACAATGAGCAGTTCTTC

j_call: TRBJ2-7
d_call: TRBD1
v_call: TRBV28
clone_size: many
cdr3_aa: CASSQGTGTYEQYF
cdr3_nt: TGTGCCAGCAGCCAAGGGACAGGGACCTACGAGCAGTACTTC

j_call: TRBJ2-7
d_call: TRBD2
v_call: TRBV7-2
clone_size: many
cdr3_aa: CASSLALTSGSLGSYEQYF
cdr3_nt: TGTGCCAGCAGCTTAGCGTTGACTAGCGGGAGTTTGGGCTCCTACGAGCAGTACTTC

j_call: TRBJ2-5
d_call: TRBD2
v_call: TRBV7-2
clone_size: few
cdr3_aa: CASSRRLAGGLGEETQYF
cdr3_nt: TGTGCCAGCAGCAGGCGACTAGCGGGAGGGCTGGGGGAAGAGACCCAGTACTTC

j_call: TRBJ1-1
d_call: -
v_call: TRBV5-6
clone_size: -
cdr3_aa: CASSGGGYTVNTEAFF
cdr3_nt: TGTGCCAGCAGCGGGGGGGGATATACAGTGAACACTGAAGCTTTCTTT

j_call: TRBJ1-5
d_call: -
v_call: TRBV20-1
clone_size: many
cdr3_aa: CSAVPTGSQAPQHF
cdr3_nt: TGCAGTGCGGTCCCTACCGGGTCCCAGGCGCCCCAGCATTTT

j_call: TRBJ2-7
d_call: -
v_call: TRBV5-1
clone_size: few
cdr3_aa: CASRDFYEQYF
cdr3_nt: TGCGCCAGCCGAGATTTCTACGAGCAGTACTTC

j_call: TRBJ2-7
d_call: -
v_call: TRBV4-1
clone_size: -
cdr3_aa: CASSNRGGDSYEQYF
cdr3_nt: TGCGCCAGCAGCAACCGCGGAGGAGACTCCTACGAGCAGTACTTC

j_call: TRBJ2-1
d_call: TRBD2
v_call: TRBV2
clone_size: many
cdr3_aa: CASSSGASGGEQFF
cdr3_nt: TGTGCCAGCAGTTCCGGGGCTAGCGGGGGTGAGCAGTTCTTC

j_call: TRBJ2-7
d_call: TRBD2
v_call: TRBV5-5
clone_size: many
cdr3_aa: CASSPNRGTSGRASYEQYF
cdr3_nt: TGTGCCAGCAGCCCAAATCGCGGGACTAGCGGGAGGGCCAGCTACGAGCAGTACTTC

j_call: TRBJ1-1
d_call: -
v_call: TRBV5-1
clone_size: -
cdr3_aa: CASSLANGGMTEAFF
cdr3_nt: TGCGCCAGCAGCTTGGCCAACGGGGGGATGACTGAAGCTTTCTTT

j_call: TRBJ2-5
d_call: TRBD2
v_call: TRBV6-5
clone_size: -
cdr3_aa: CASRGLGTSGRETQYF
cdr3_nt: TGTGCCAGCAGGGGGCTCGGGACTAGCGGGAGAGAGACCCAGTACTTC

j_call: TRBJ2-5
d_call: TRBD2
v_call: TRBV7-9
clone_size: few
cdr3_aa: CASGGRTSPYQETQYF
cdr3_nt: TGTGCCAGCGGGGGTCGGACTAGCCCGTACCAAGAGACCCAGTACTTC

j_call: TRBJ1-1
d_call: -
v_call: TRBV20-1
clone_size: many
cdr3_aa: CSARGERNTEAFF
cdr3_nt: TGCAGTGCTAGAGGGGAACGGAACACTGAAGCTTTCTTT

j_call: TRBJ2-1
d_call: -
v_call: TRBV29-1
clone_size: few
cdr3_aa: CSVEYEQFF
cdr3_nt: TGCAGCGTTGAGTATGAGCAGTTCTTC

j_call: TRBJ2-1
d_call: TRBD1
v_call: TRBV28
clone_size: few
cdr3_aa: CASRPQDRANEQFF
cdr3_nt: TGTGCCAGCAGGCCCCAGGACAGGGCCAATGAGCAGTTCTTC

j_call: TRBJ2-1
d_call: TRBD2
v_call: TRBV5-1
clone_size: -
cdr3_aa: CASSQSGGYNEQFF
cdr3_nt: TGCGCCAGCAGTCAAAGCGGGGGATACAATGAGCAGTTCTTC

j_call: TRBJ2-7
d_call: -
v_call: TRBV6-1
clone_size: -
cdr3_aa: CASNLDRPYEQYF
cdr3_nt: TGTGCCAGCAACCTGGACAGACCCTACGAGCAGTACTTC

j_call: TRBJ2-2
d_call: -
v_call: TRBV11-2
clone_size: many
cdr3_aa: CASSRADTGELFF
cdr3_nt: TGTGCCAGCAGCCGGGCAGACACCGGGGAGCTGTTTTTT

j_call: TRBJ2-3
d_call: -
v_call: TRBV29-1
clone_size: many
cdr3_aa: CSAVGGASTDTQYF
cdr3_nt: TGCAGCGCCGTGGGTGGCGCTAGCACAGATACGCAGTATTTT

j_call: TRBJ2-1
d_call: -
v_call: TRBV18
clone_size: -
cdr3_aa: CASSLDQGGGHNEQFF
cdr3_nt: TGTGCCAGCTCACTGGACCAGGGGGGGGGGCACAATGAGCAGTTCTTC

j_call: TRBJ2-2
d_call: -
v_call: TRBV28
clone_size: many
cdr3_aa: CASSLRNTGELFF
cdr3_nt: TGTGCCAGCAGTTTGCGGAACACCGGGGAGCTGTTTTTT

j_call: TRBJ1-5
d_call: -
v_call: TRBV3-1
clone_size: many
cdr3_aa: CASSQDLTLNQPQHF
cdr3_nt: TGTGCCAGCAGCCAAGATCTAACCCTCAATCAGCCCCAGCATTTT

j_call: TRBJ2-7
d_call: TRBD2
v_call: TRBV20-1
clone_size: many
cdr3_aa: CSARDVLADYEQYF
cdr3_nt: TGCAGTGCTAGAGATGTTCTAGCGGATTACGAGCAGTACTTC

j_call: TRBJ1-1
d_call: -
v_call: TRBV10-1
clone_size: many
cdr3_aa: CASRETANTEAFF
cdr3_nt: TGCGCCAGCAGGGAGACAGCGAACACTGAAGCTTTCTTT

j_call: TRBJ1-2
d_call: -
v_call: TRBV5-5
clone_size: many
cdr3_aa: CASSWGGTRDYGYTF
cdr3_nt: TGTGCCAGCAGCTGGGGGGGGACCCGTGACTATGGCTACACCTTC

j_call: TRBJ1-1
d_call: TRBD1
v_call: TRBV12-3/TRBV12-4
clone_size: many
cdr3_aa: CASRPTGGVGEAFF
cdr3_nt: TGTGCCAGCAGACCTACAGGGGGCGTCGGTGAAGCTTTCTTT